Shown below are 13 T cell receptor beta chains from a single sample sequenced in a study of Ad26.COV2.S vaccination and SARS-CoV-2 variants. The treatment denotes: around 19 received Ad26.COV2.S at low or high dose, single or two shots; a few received placebo; per-sample allocation not given. Day 63 after the first vaccine or placebo injection was the time point for sampling. Some clones are missing from TCRdb's copy, which holds only in-frame ones; the method was immunoSEQ multiplex PCR. The sample contains around 370,000 clones, about 85% of which appear only once. The source material was peripheral blood, sampled in a trial of Ad26.COV2.S vaccine versus placebo. The receptors here all came from a person aged 18-65 years who received the Ad26.COV2.S COVID-19 vaccine or a placebo.

The chain uses TRBV19 and TRBJ2-7; 11 nucleotides match TRBD2. Looked up from germline, CDR1 is LNHDA and CDR2 is SQIVND (reference sequence). Trimming at V came to 6 bases and at J to 4 bases, leaving 8 bases not matched to a gene. The CDR3 consists of 15 residues. The CDR3 here is CASSLLAGETYEQYF. The CDR3, as DNA: TGTGCCAGTAGCCTACTAGCGGGGGAGACTTACGAGCAGTACTTC.

This CDR3 is CASTKPEGASGREFF. The DNA for the CDR3 is TGTGCCAGCACCAAACCGGAAGGGGCTAGCGGGAGGGAGTTCTTC. This chain uses TRBV28 with TRBJ2-1; 12 nucleotides agree with TRBD2. After removal of 7 bases from V and 14 bases from J, the junction contained 15 bases not matched to a gene. Looked up from germline, CDR1 is MDHEN and CDR2 is SYDVKM. The CDR3 covers 15 residues.

This clone was recorded only once. The chain recombines TRBV5-6 with TRBJ1-6; no clear D gene. V was pared by 4 bases and J by 5 bases, with 10 bases between. Germline CDR1 reads SGHDT; CDR2 reads YYEEEE. This CDR3 region has 14 residues. The CDR3 is CASSARTHNSPLHF. The CDR3 DNA is TGTGCCAGCAGCGCCCGGACTCATAATTCACCCCTCCACTTT.

The rearrangement joins TRBV4-3 to TRBJ2-5; 7 bases match TRBD1. Germline trimming cut 1 base from V and 5 bases from J; bases unmatched to any gene: 7. This CDR3 has 15 amino acids. Germline CDR1 is LGHNA and CDR2 is YSLEER. The CDR3: CASSQVDRVEETQYF. The DNA of the CDR3 is TGCGCCAGCAGCCAAGTCGACAGGGTGGAGGAGACCCAGTACTTC.

The J gene is TRBJ2-5, the V gene TRBV4-1; 11 nucleotides line up with TRBD2. CDR3 length: 16 residues. The trim removed 4 bases at V and 0 bases at J, leaving 4 bases unmatched. Germline V gene sequence: CDR1 MGHRA, CDR2 YSYEKL. The CDR3 nucleotides are TGCGCCAGCAGCCGCGCTAGCGGGGGGAACCAAGAGACCCAGTACTTC. Protein: CASSRASGGNQETQYF.

This clone was picked up one time. This chain links TRBV18 with TRBJ2-5, with 7 bases that match TRBD1. V shed 3 bases and J 1 base; nucleotides not matched to a gene: 2. Germline V gene sequence: CDR1 KGHSH, CDR2 LQKENI. This CDR3 spans 14 amino acids. The CDR3 is CASSPNRGQETQYF. In nucleotides, the CDR3 is TGTGCCAGCTCACCCAACAGGGGCCAAGAGACCCAGTACTTC. Using reference TRBV18 and TRBJ2-5 for the parts outside the CDR3, the full variable domain is NAGVMQNPRHLVRRRGQEARLRCSPMKGHSHVYWYRQLPEEGLKFMVYLQKENIIDESGMPKERFSAEFPKEGPSILRIQQVVRGDSAAYFCASSPNRGQETQYFGPGTRLLVL.

The J gene is TRBJ2-7, the V gene TRBV20-1; D uncertain. V dropped 7 bases and J dropped 3 bases, with 7 bases sitting between them. From germline, CDR1 is DFQATT and CDR2 SNEGSKA (reference sequence). This CDR3 spans 10 amino acids. CDR3 loop: CSVRYYEQYF. In nucleotides, the CDR3 is TGCAGTGTGAGGTACTACGAGCAGTACTTC.

The J gene is TRBJ1-1, the V gene TRBV7-2; a weak D match, TRBD1 (6 bases). V lost 5 bases and J 2 bases, leaving 9 bases between the germline ends. Per the germline V gene, CDR1 is SGHTA and CDR2 is FQGNSA. The CDR3 consists of 13 residues. The CDR3 DNA follows: TGTGCCAGCAGCGGACAGAGAAACACTGAAGCTTTCTTT. Protein product: CASSGQRNTEAFF.

This clone was counted between two and nine times. V usage is TRBV5-1 and J usage is TRBJ1-3, with D possibly being TRBD1 (6 bases). The CDR3 sequence is 17 residues long. Trimming cost V 0 bases and J 4 bases, with 17 bases left between them. Looked up from germline, CDR1 is SGHRS and CDR2 is YFSETQ. The CDR3 DNA sequence: TGCGCCAGCAGCTTGGATCCCCCGGGGGCGAAGGGAAACACCATATATTTT. Translated, it gives CASSLDPPGAKGNTIYF.

As to this clone: The sample contains more than one DNA sequence encoding this CDR3. The chain carries TRBV6-5 and TRBJ2-7; possibly TRBD1 for D (6 bases). V was pared by 6 bases and J by 4 bases, with 16 bases between. Germline V CDR1 and CDR2: MNHEY, SVGAGI. This CDR3 is 14 amino acids long. The DNA for the CDR3 is TGTGCCAGCAGCCCGGGTACAGGGATTTACGAGCAGTACTTC. Protein product: CASSPGTGIYEQYF.

The chain employs TRBV18 and TRBJ2-3, with unresolved D. This CDR3 comprises 15 residues. Trimming left V 2 bases short and J 2 bases short, with 11 bases between. Germline CDR1 KGHSH, CDR2 LQKENI. CDR3 sequence: CASSPRSYNTDTQYF. The DNA of the CDR3 is TGTGCCAGCTCACCAAGGAGCTACAACACAGATACGCAGTATTTT.

The V call is TRBV28, the J call TRBJ1-2; TRBD1 agrees at 11 bases. Per the germline V gene, CDR1 is MDHEN and CDR2 is SYDVKM. V lost 5 bases to trimming and J lost 4 bases; unmatched junction nucleotides: 6. The CDR3 is made up of 15 amino acids. The CDR3 loop reads CASSPRTGGLYGYTF. The CDR3 DNA follows: TGTGCCAGCAGTCCCCGGACAGGGGGCCTCTATGGCTACACCTTC.

The chain has TRBV27 and TRBJ2-7; TRBD1 matches 7 bases. CDR3 length: 15 residues. Trimming at V came to 4 bases and at J to 4 bases, leaving 10 bases not matched to a gene. Germline CDR1 reads MNHEY; CDR2 reads SMNVEV (reference sequence). CDR3 bases: TGTGCCAGCAGTTACAGGGGCCCGACTATTTACGAGCAGTACTTC. Protein: CASSYRGPTIYEQYF.